Listed below are T cell receptor beta chains from one sample, sequenced in a study of early T cells in non-severe SARS-CoV-2 infection. TCRdb recomputed calls from the 5' RACE reads with MiXCR, one row per CDR3 protein. The sample contains some 60,000 distinct CDR3 sequences, about 12% of which appear only once. The sequenced sample consisted of whole blood. The origin of the receptors is an adult who was a healthcare worker with PCR-confirmed SARS-CoV-2 infection or an uninfected control (not recorded which). CDR3s include the opening cysteine and the closing phenylalanine or tryptophan. D genes are given only for firm matches. Clone size appears in some rows only: once, few, many, or a class for an expanded clone.

v_gene: TRBV12-3/TRBV12-4; j_gene: TRBJ2-1; d_gene: TRBD2; abundance: many; CDR3aa: CASSLRLAGGPREQFF; CDR3nt: TGTGCCAGCAGCCTACGACTAGCGGGAGGACCTCGGGAGCAGTTCTTC
v_gene: TRBV10-3; j_gene: TRBJ1-1; d_gene: NA; abundance: few; CDR3aa: CATSGPPNTEAFF; CDR3nt: TGTGCCACATCCGGGCCACCGAACACTGAAGCTTTCTTT
v_gene: TRBV6-1; j_gene: TRBJ2-5; d_gene: TRBD2; abundance: many; CDR3aa: CASSEVTSGQETQYF; CDR3nt: TGTGCCAGCAGTGAGGTGACTAGCGGGCAAGAGACCCAGTACTTC
v_gene: TRBV7-2; j_gene: TRBJ2-7; d_gene: NA; abundance: many; CDR3aa: CASSLAMEGEQYF; CDR3nt: TGTGCCAGCAGCTTAGCTATGGAAGGCGAGCAGTACTTC
v_gene: TRBV5-1; j_gene: TRBJ2-6; d_gene: NA; abundance: few; CDR3aa: CASSLGGPREIGANVLTF; CDR3nt: TGCGCCAGCAGCTTGGGTGGACCCCGGGAGATTGGGGCCAACGTCCTGACTTTC
v_gene: TRBV28; j_gene: TRBJ1-4; d_gene: TRBD1; abundance: many; CDR3aa: CASSSPGGFGEKLFF; CDR3nt: TGTGCCAGCAGTTCGCCAGGGGGCTTCGGTGAAAAACTGTTTTTT
v_gene: TRBV5-1; j_gene: TRBJ2-1; d_gene: TRBD1; abundance: many; CDR3aa: CASSLIHRGPSYNEQFF; CDR3nt: TGCGCCAGCAGCTTAATACACAGGGGGCCATCCTACAATGAGCAGTTCTTC
v_gene: TRBV24-1; j_gene: TRBJ2-1; d_gene: TRBD2; abundance: many; CDR3aa: CATSPPESGRAGNEQFF; CDR3nt: TGTGCCACCAGTCCCCCGGAGAGCGGGAGGGCCGGCAATGAGCAGTTCTTC
v_gene: TRBV27; j_gene: TRBJ2-2; d_gene: NA; abundance: NA; CDR3aa: CASRLSLGELFF; CDR3nt: TGTGCCAGCAGACTTTCGCTCGGGGAGCTGTTTTTT
v_gene: TRBV9; j_gene: TRBJ1-1; d_gene: TRBD1; abundance: NA; CDR3aa: CASSATGSGTEAFF; CDR3nt: TGTGCCAGCAGCGCGACAGGGTCGGGCACTGAAGCTTTCTTT
v_gene: TRBV7-9; j_gene: TRBJ1-1; d_gene: TRBD1; abundance: many; CDR3aa: CASSWPPGGSLDEAFF; CDR3nt: TGTGCCAGCAGCTGGCCCCCAGGGGGCTCACTTGATGAAGCTTTCTTT
v_gene: TRBV7-9; j_gene: TRBJ2-2; d_gene: TRBD1; abundance: NA; CDR3aa: CASSLGDRDSGELFF; CDR3nt: TGTGCCAGCAGCTTAGGAGACAGGGATAGCGGGGAGCTGTTTTTT
v_gene: TRBV5-6; j_gene: TRBJ1-4; d_gene: NA; abundance: few; CDR3aa: CASSFTGPTNEKLFF; CDR3nt: TGTGCCAGCAGCTTCACAGGGCCAACTAATGAAAAACTGTTTTTT
v_gene: TRBV21-1; j_gene: TRBJ2-1; d_gene: NA; abundance: many; CDR3aa: CASSKGTSGATNEQFF; CDR3nt: TGTGCCAGCAGCAAAGGGACTAGCGGGGCGACCAATGAGCAGTTCTTC
v_gene: TRBV24-1; j_gene: TRBJ1-2; d_gene: TRBD1; abundance: few; CDR3aa: CATSDGGTGIYGYTF; CDR3nt: TGTGCCACCAGTGACGGGGGGACAGGTATCTATGGCTACACCTTC
v_gene: TRBV7-6; j_gene: TRBJ2-5; d_gene: NA; abundance: NA; CDR3aa: CASSGGRQLQETQYF; CDR3nt: TGTGCCAGCAGCGGGGGAAGACAGCTCCAAGAGACCCAGTACTTC
v_gene: TRBV6-5; j_gene: TRBJ2-7; d_gene: NA; abundance: many; CDR3aa: CASRRDRGFSYEQYF; CDR3nt: TGTGCCAGCAGAAGAGACAGAGGCTTCTCCTACGAGCAGTACTTC
v_gene: TRBV28; j_gene: TRBJ1-4; d_gene: NA; abundance: few; CDR3aa: CASRGLEKLFF; CDR3nt: TGTGCCAGCAGAGGGCTTGAAAAACTGTTTTTT
v_gene: TRBV5-1; j_gene: TRBJ2-3; d_gene: TRBD1; abundance: many; CDR3aa: CASSTGTDASTDTQYF; CDR3nt: TGCGCCAGCAGCACGGGGACAGACGCCAGCACAGATACGCAGTATTTT
v_gene: TRBV7-9; j_gene: TRBJ2-1; d_gene: TRBD2; abundance: many; CDR3aa: CASSLALAGSKDNEQFF; CDR3nt: TGTGCCAGCAGCTTAGCCCTAGCGGGTAGTAAAGACAATGAGCAGTTCTTC
v_gene: TRBV28; j_gene: TRBJ2-7; d_gene: NA; abundance: NA; CDR3aa: CASINPPAYEQYF; CDR3nt: TGTGCCAGCATCAATCCCCCTGCCTACGAGCAGTACTTC
v_gene: TRBV15; j_gene: TRBJ1-5; d_gene: NA; abundance: few; CDR3aa: CATSGGTADNQPQHF; CDR3nt: TGTGCCACCAGCGGGGGGACGGCGGACAATCAGCCCCAGCATTTT
v_gene: TRBV7-7; j_gene: TRBJ1-6; d_gene: NA; abundance: NA; CDR3aa: CASSLRANSPLHF; CDR3nt: TGTGCTAGCAGCTTAAGGGCAAATTCACCCCTCCACTTT
v_gene: TRBV6-5; j_gene: TRBJ2-1; d_gene: TRBD1; abundance: many; CDR3aa: CASSYSTGRQFF; CDR3nt: TGTGCCAGCAGTTACTCGACAGGGAGGCAGTTCTTC
v_gene: TRBV5-1; j_gene: TRBJ2-2; d_gene: NA; abundance: many; CDR3aa: CASSLAGSTGELFF; CDR3nt: TGCGCCAGCAGCCTGGCAGGGAGCACCGGGGAGCTGTTTTTT
v_gene: TRBV2; j_gene: TRBJ1-6; d_gene: TRBD1; abundance: many; CDR3aa: CASSGTGNNSPLHF; CDR3nt: TGTGCCAGCAGTGGGACAGGGAATAATTCACCCCTCCACTTT
v_gene: TRBV20-1; j_gene: TRBJ2-5; d_gene: TRBD2; abundance: NA; CDR3aa: CSASTSGGAYQETQYF; CDR3nt: TGCAGTGCTAGTACTAGCGGGGGGGCTTACCAAGAGACCCAGTACTTC
v_gene: TRBV29-1; j_gene: TRBJ2-7; d_gene: NA; abundance: many; CDR3aa: CSVEDQVGEQYF; CDR3nt: TGCAGCGTTGAAGATCAAGTGGGCGAGCAGTACTTC
v_gene: TRBV6-5; j_gene: TRBJ1-2; d_gene: TRBD1; abundance: NA; CDR3aa: CATRGDRVGYTF; CDR3nt: TGTGCCACGCGGGGGGACAGGGTCGGCTACACCTTC
v_gene: TRBV12-3/TRBV12-4; j_gene: TRBJ1-6; d_gene: NA; abundance: many; CDR3aa: CASSPGNSPLHF; CDR3nt: TGTGCCAGCAGTCCTGGGAATTCACCCCTCCACTTT
v_gene: TRBV11-3; j_gene: TRBJ2-5; d_gene: TRBD1; abundance: NA; CDR3aa: CASSSDRGLFQETQYF; CDR3nt: TGTGCCAGCAGCTCAGACAGGGGTCTGTTCCAAGAGACCCAGTACTTC
v_gene: TRBV7-9; j_gene: TRBJ1-6; d_gene: TRBD1; abundance: NA; CDR3aa: CASSRTGGRNSPLHF; CDR3nt: TGTGCCAGCAGTCGGACAGGGGGCAGGAATTCACCCCTCCACTTT
v_gene: TRBV21-1; j_gene: TRBJ2-6; d_gene: NA; abundance: many; CDR3aa: CASSGVWGSGANVLTF; CDR3nt: NA
v_gene: TRBV9; j_gene: TRBJ2-5; d_gene: NA; abundance: few; CDR3aa: CASGRAGLGTQYF; CDR3nt: TGTGCCAGCGGAAGAGCGGGTCTGGGGACCCAGTACTTC
v_gene: TRBV2; j_gene: TRBJ1-6; d_gene: TRBD1; abundance: many; CDR3aa: CASSEVGRGQGNSPLHF; CDR3nt: TGTGCCAGCAGTGAGGTTGGGAGGGGACAGGGTAATTCACCCCTCCACTTT
v_gene: TRBV28; j_gene: TRBJ1-5; d_gene: NA; abundance: NA; CDR3aa: CASNPLGGRSNF; CDR3nt: TGTGCCAGCAACCCTCTGGGGGGCAGAAGTAATTTT
v_gene: TRBV5-1; j_gene: TRBJ2-2; d_gene: TRBD2; abundance: NA; CDR3aa: CARRRLALFFTGELFF; CDR3nt: TGCGCCAGAAGGAGACTAGCGTTGTTCTTCACCGGGGAGCTGTTTTTT
v_gene: TRBV29-1; j_gene: TRBJ1-5; d_gene: TRBD1; abundance: few; CDR3aa: CSVSTGQGSNQPQHF; CDR3nt: TGCAGCGTTTCAACAGGACAGGGAAGCAATCAGCCCCAGCATTTT
v_gene: TRBV28; j_gene: TRBJ2-1; d_gene: TRBD1; abundance: many; CDR3aa: CASRSRDSTYNEQFF; CDR3nt: TGTGCCAGTAGAAGTCGGGACAGCACCTACAATGAGCAGTTCTTC